Shown below are 29 T cell receptor beta chains from a single sample sequenced in a study of human T cells and chemical hapten exposure (dated by TCRdb to the early 2020s). The library came from RACE. These reads were obtained on a NextSeq 500. Using fastp at Q25 and MiXCR, TCRdb reprocessed the public reads and kept productive beta chains. One record per CDR3 amino acid sequence lists the most common genes and DNA. Across this sample there are about 110,000 distinct CDR3 sequences, with less than 40% seen only once. The ten largest clones add up to 2.5% to 3.5% of the sample. According to the study, the label for this sample's time point signals: patch test 3, about 24 weeks after DPC sensitization. Per the publication, the treatment or condition label means: therapeutic diphenylcyclopropenone sensitization with weekly scalp DPC. Specimen: whole blood, collected in connection with sensitization to the hapten diphenylcyclopropenone (DPC). The receptor source for this set is a man between 35 and 55 years old with alopecia areata. Some clones in this sample may be carry-over from other donors' samples.

This clonotype has just a few counts. In nucleotides, the CDR3 is TGTGCCAGCACCCCACTTAGGGATGGGGTTGCCAATCAGCCCCAGCATTTT. Amino acid sequence: CASTPLRDGVANQPQHF. The chain combines TRBV7-9 with TRBJ1-5; D gene uncertain. Trimming took 7 bases from V and 3 from J, leaving 22 bases between them. The CDR3 contains 17 residues. Per germline, CDR1 SEHNR and CDR2 FQNEAQ (reference sequence).

This clonotype has only a few counts. The V gene is TRBV7-2, the J gene TRBJ1-1, with D perhaps matching TRBD1 (6 bases). Germline values: CDR1 SGHTA, CDR2 FQGNSA. The CDR3 contains 15 residues. V was cut by 5 bases and J by 3 bases, with 16 bases left in between. The CDR3 loop is CASSSTGTSDTEAFF. The CDR3 DNA sequence: TGTGCCAGCAGCAGTACCGGGACATCAGACACTGAAGCTTTCTTT.

The chain carries TRBV30 and TRBJ1-4, with 10 positions matching TRBD1. The CDR3 totals 18 residues. V was pared by 3 bases and J by 6 bases, with 16 bases of the junction left unmatched. Germline loops: CDR1 GTSNPN, CDR2 SVGIG (reference sequence). CDR3 amino acids: CAWSKKGPDRGLHEKLFF. CDR3 DNA: TGTGCCTGGAGCAAGAAAGGACCTGACAGGGGGCTTCATGAAAAACTGTTTTTT. Supplemented by reference TRBV30 and TRBJ1-4, the full variable domain reads SQTIHQWPATLVQPVGSPLSLECTVEGTSNPNLYWYRQAAGRGLQLLFYSVGIGQISSEVPQNLSASRPQDRQFILSSKKLLLSDSGFYLCAWSKKGPDRGLHEKLFFGSGTQLSVL.

The CDR3 coding sequence is TGTGCCAGCAGGCCAGGGACAGTAAGCACAGATACGCAGTATTTT. Translated: CASRPGTVSTDTQYF. The chain carries TRBV27 and TRBJ2-3; 7 positions agree with TRBD1. This CDR3 is built from 15 residues. Trimming at V came to 6 bases and at J to 0 bases, leaving 6 bases not matched to a gene. Per the germline V gene, CDR1 is MNHEY and CDR2 is SMNVEV (reference sequence).

The rearrangement links TRBV7-9 to TRBJ2-3, with 7 bases identical to TRBD1. CDR1 SEHNR and CDR2 FQNEAQ come from the germline V gene (reference sequence). Germline trimming cut 1 base from V and 5 bases from J; bases unmatched to any gene: 6. The CDR3 length is 15 residues. CDR3 bases: TGTGCCAGCAGCTTAGAAGGGGGCACCAGAGATACGCAGTATTTT. Translation gives CASSLEGGTRDTQYF.

The chain recombines TRBV12-3 or TRBV12-4 with TRBJ2-7; D possibly corresponds to TRBD1 (5 bases). V was cut by 1 base and J by 6 bases, with 19 bases left in between. The CDR3 is 16 amino acids. The DNA for the CDR3 is TGTGCCAGCAGTTTAGACTCAGGGCGGTCACCAAGCGAGCAGTACGTC. Protein product: CASSLDSGRSPSEQYV.

The sample holds a few counts of this clonotype. This chain joins TRBV20-1 and TRBJ2-1, with TRBD2 matching 8 bases. The CDR3 totals 17 residues. Trimming at V came to 3 bases and at J to 0 bases, leaving 10 bases not matched to a gene. Germline values: CDR1 DFQATT, CDR2 SNEGSKA (reference sequence). Here the CDR3 DNA reads TGCAGTGCTAGTTTGAGCGGGGGTATTAGCTCCTACAATGAGCAGTTCTTC. It encodes CSASLSGGISSYNEQFF.

V is TRBV2 and J is TRBJ2-7; D might be TRBD2 (5 bases). The CDR3 runs to 13 residues. Germline assignment: CDR1 SNHLY and CDR2 FYNNEI. Trimming cost V 1 base and J 5 bases, with 9 bases left between them. CDR3 DNA sequence: TGTGCCAGCAGTGAAGACGGGGTTAACGAGCAGTACGTC. Translation gives CASSEDGVNEQYV.

This chain uses TRBV21-1 with TRBJ2-3; TRBD1, as called in the table, went unchecked against the DNA. TRBV21-1 is marked as a pseudogene. CDR3 size: 14 residues. The CDR3 spells CASSKRGHLDTQYF. The DNA of the CDR3 is TGTGCCAGCAGCAAAAGGGGACACCTCGATACGCAGTATTTT.

V is TRBV12-5 and J is TRBJ2-7; D is ambiguous. Germline V gives CDR1 LGHNT, CDR2 FRNRAP. This CDR3 is 12 amino acids long. V was clipped by 4 bases and J by 6 bases, with 10 bases between them. The CDR3 DNA follows: TGTGCTAGTGGTTCGAATGCAGGCGAGCAGTACGTC. This sequence encodes CASGSNAGEQYV.

The chain couples TRBV30 to TRBJ2-7, with 8 bases lining up with TRBD2. The CDR3 spans 14 residues. Germline-derived CDR1 and CDR2 are GTSNPN and SVGIG (reference sequence). The V segment lost 3 bases and the J segment 3 bases; nucleotides outside the gene matches: 7. In DNA, the CDR3 is TGTGCCTGGAGCGTGGGACTAGTAGACTACGAGCAGTACTTC. Translating gives CAWSVGLVDYEQYF.

The rearrangement joins TRBV30 to TRBJ2-1; tentative D call: TRBD1 (5 bases). Germline V gene sequence: CDR1 GTSNPN, CDR2 SVGIG (reference sequence). V lost 1 base to trimming and J lost 12 bases, with 13 bases between them. The CDR3 loop spans 12 amino acids. CDR3 sequence: CAWSGQGIGQFF. The CDR3 coding sequence is TGTGCCTGGAGTGGGCAGGGAATAGGGCAGTTCTTC.

This clonotype appeared a few times. The J gene is TRBJ2-2, the V gene TRBV16; D is possibly TRBD1 (7 bases). This CDR3 is built from 15 residues. With 2 bases removed from V and 4 bases from J, the gap between germline ends came to 11 bases. CDR1 and CDR2 (germline): KGHSY, FQNENV. CDR3 amino acids: CASSQAGQPTGELFF. The CDR3 bases are TGTGCCAGCAGCCAAGCGGGACAGCCCACCGGGGAGCTGTTTTTT.

This chain joins TRBV6-1 and TRBJ2-3, with 7 bases aligning to TRBD1. The CDR3 is 17 residues long. The junction had 14 bases not matched to a gene; V was cut back by 4 bases and J by 4 bases. Germline CDR1 is MNHNS and CDR2 is SASEGT. The CDR3 DNA reads TGTGCCAGCAGTGCAACGACAGGGATGAGTAGGGCAGATACGCAGTATTTT. It translates to CASSATTGMSRADTQYF.

This clonotype was seen many times. This chain uses TRBV23-1 with TRBJ2-2, with D perhaps TRBD2 (6 bases). TRBV23-1 is designated an ORF whose function remains uncertain. The V gene lost 2 bases and the J gene lost 1 base, with 8 bases spanning the gap. The CDR3 consists of 15 residues. The CDR3 sequence is CASSQASENTGELFF. CDR3 nucleotides: TGCGCCAGCAGTCAAGCTAGCGAGAACACCGGGGAGCTGTTTTTT.

This clonotype appeared once. The chain couples TRBV12-3 or TRBV12-4 to TRBJ2-3; D is possibly TRBD1 (6 bases). The CDR3 has 16 residues. With 0 bases removed from V and 4 bases from J, the gap between germline ends came to 14 bases. The CDR3 protein is CASSLAGRGRSDTQYF. Written as DNA, the CDR3 is TGTGCCAGCAGTTTAGCCGGCAGGGGAAGGTCAGATACGCAGTATTTT.

The chain carries TRBV4-2 and TRBJ2-3; 10 nucleotides match TRBD2. Germline assignment: CDR1 LGHNA and CDR2 YNFKEQ. After removal of 2 bases from V and 3 bases from J, the junction contained 2 bases not matched to a gene. CDR3 length: 15 residues. The DNA of the CDR3 is TGTGCCAGCAGCCAACTAGCGGGAGAAACAGATACGCAGTATTTT. Translation gives CASSQLAGETDTQYF.

This clonotype was seen more than once but under ten times. V is TRBV7-8 and J is TRBJ2-7; no clear D gene. The germline V and J ends were trimmed by 2 bases and 6 bases, with 8 bases remaining between them. The V gene's germline CDR1 is SGHVS and CDR2 FQNEAQ. This CDR3 has 12 amino acids. CDR3 residues: CASSLIGTEQYV. The CDR3 nucleotides are TGTGCCAGCAGCTTAATCGGCACCGAGCAGTACGTC.

This clonotype was seen a few times. The chain recombines TRBV18 with TRBJ2-1; TRBD2 matches at 8 bases. With V trimmed by 4 bases and J by 6 bases, 5 bases remained unmatched. The CDR3 loop spans 14 amino acids. CDR1 is KGHSH and CDR2 is LQKENI in the germline V gene. For the CDR3, the DNA is TGTGCCAGCTCACTTGAGGGACTAGGCAATGAGCAGTTCTTC. Its translation: CASSLEGLGNEQFF.

In this sample, this clonotype turned up a few times. The chain couples TRBV6-5 to TRBJ1-2; 7 bases match TRBD1. This CDR3 contains 16 residues. In germline, CDR1 is MNHEY, CDR2 SVGAGI. The V and J ends lost 7 bases and 8 bases, in that order; junction bases with no gene match: 19. CDR3 sequence: CASNSRPGQLAGGYTF. The CDR3, as DNA: TGTGCCAGCAATTCAAGGCCGGGACAGCTGGCCGGCGGCTACACCTTC.

This sequence joins TRBV6-5 and TRBJ2-7, with 10 bases identical to TRBD2. V lost 2 bases to trimming and J lost 2 bases; unmatched junction nucleotides: 18. Germline V gene data show CDR1 as MNHEY and CDR2 as SVGAGI. CDR3 length: 20 residues. The CDR3 region has the DNA TGTGCCAGCAGTTACAAACCCGGGACTAGCGCCCGTTTGAGGGCCTACGAGCAGTACTTC. Translated, it gives CASSYKPGTSARLRAYEQYF.

The gene calls are TRBV2 and TRBJ1-2, with a weak D call TRBD1 (6 bases). The V gene's germline CDR1 is SNHLY and CDR2 FYNNEI. The CDR3 length is 14 residues. Trimming stripped 0 bases from V and 8 bases from J, with 13 bases between. For the CDR3, the DNA is TGTGCCAGCAGTGAAGCGCTAGGGGGAGCGGGCTACACCTTC. Translated, it gives CASSEALGGAGYTF.

This clonotype came up a few times. The chain carries TRBV20-1 and TRBJ2-3, with TRBD2 matching 7 bases. V was pared by 3 bases and J by 8 bases, with 11 bases of the junction left unmatched. This CDR3 has 14 amino acids. The germline V gene encodes CDR1 DFQATT and CDR2 SNEGSKA (reference sequence). The CDR3 DNA sequence: TGCAGTGCTAGGAGCGGGGCTCTCGTATCTACGCAGTATTTT. Protein: CSARSGALVSTQYF.

This clonotype was recorded a few times. The rearrangement uses TRBV20-1 and TRBJ2-3; 7 bases map to TRBD2. Germline V CDR1 and CDR2: DFQATT, SNEGSKA (reference sequence). This CDR3 spans 14 amino acids. V shed 0 bases, J shed 6 bases, and the junction held 6 bases outside the gene matches. The CDR3 is CSARDTRGGDTQYF. Here the CDR3 DNA reads TGCAGTGCTAGAGATACTAGGGGAGGGGATACGCAGTATTTT.

V is TRBV12-3 or TRBV12-4 and J is TRBJ2-2; no reliable D call. V was pared by 7 bases and J by 0 bases, with 9 bases between. This CDR3 is built from 14 residues. CDR3 region: CASTLLANTGELFF. The DNA for the CDR3 is TGTGCCAGCACCCTTCTAGCGAACACCGGGGAGCTGTTTTTT.

The chain uses TRBV30 and TRBJ2-7; no reliable D call. CDR3 length: 11 residues. V was shortened by 5 bases and J by 3 bases, with 8 bases between the two germline ends. Per germline, CDR1 GTSNPN and CDR2 SVGIG (reference sequence). CDR3 sequence reads: CAWASLYEQYF. The DNA of the CDR3 is TGTGCCTGGGCTAGTCTCTACGAGCAGTACTTC.

The chain is built from TRBV12-3 or TRBV12-4 and TRBJ2-3, with 8 nucleotides matching TRBD1. The length of the CDR3 is 16 residues. The J segment lost 2 bases and the V segment lost 1 base, leaving 5 bases of the junction unmatched. CDR3 in amino acids: CASSLGAGGDTDTQYF. CDR3 sequence (DNA): TGTGCCAGCAGTTTAGGCGCAGGGGGCGACACAGATACGCAGTATTTT.

This clonotype was seen a few times. V is TRBV21-1 and J is TRBJ2-7; TRBD1 is the table's D call and was not checked against the DNA. TRBV21-1 counts as a pseudogene. The CDR3 length is 13 residues. This chain's CDR3 is CASTKRGAREQYV. The CDR3 coding sequence is TGTGCCAGCACAAAGCGGGGCGCACGGGAGCAGTACGTC.

Many counts were recorded for this clonotype. This sequence joins TRBV29-1 and TRBJ2-1, with 12 nucleotides matching TRBD2. From germline, CDR1 is SQVTM and CDR2 ANQGSEA. The junction had 14 bases not matched to a gene; V was cut back by 3 bases and J by 5 bases. The CDR3 is 18 amino acids. The CDR3 protein is CSVDPLTSGSRIHNEQFF. CDR3 nucleotides: TGCAGCGTTGACCCGTTGACTAGCGGGAGTAGAATCCACAATGAGCAGTTCTTC.